This note documents a single T cell receptor beta chain sequence. The data were obtained in a study of CD8 T cells in Susac syndrome. Random hexamers served to reverse transcribe about 0.5 to 1 ug RNA. Amplification of TCR beta CDR3 spanned 54 Vbeta and 13 Jbeta via immunoSEQ multiplex PCR. TCRdb called the immunoSEQ multiplex PCR reads again in MiXCR, with one record for every CDR3 protein. Altogether 160,000 or so distinct CDR3 sequences are present, roughly 95% being singletons, with the ten largest covering less than 0.2%. The V and J ends lost 5 bases and 5 bases, in that order; junction bases with no gene match: 14. Germline CDR1 reads SGHVS; CDR2 reads FQNEAQ. The CDR3 is 18 amino acids.

The TCR was taken from a human donor with multiple sclerosis. The chain joins TRBV7-8 to TRBJ2-1; TRBD2 matches 11 bases. Sequencing was performed on CD8+ T cells from PBMCs. CDR3 nucleotides: TGTGCCAGCAGCGCTGGACTAGCGGGCCTTCAACCCCACAATGAGCAGTTCTTC. Protein: CASSAGLAGLQPHNEQFF. The whole variable domain, remainder taken from reference TRBV7-8 and TRBJ2-1, is GAGVSQSPRYKVAKRGQDVALRCDPISGHVSLFWYQQALGQGPEFLTYFQNEAQLDKSGLPSDRFFAERPEGSVSTLKIQRTQQEDSAVYLCASSAGLAGLQPHNEQFFGPGTRLTVL.